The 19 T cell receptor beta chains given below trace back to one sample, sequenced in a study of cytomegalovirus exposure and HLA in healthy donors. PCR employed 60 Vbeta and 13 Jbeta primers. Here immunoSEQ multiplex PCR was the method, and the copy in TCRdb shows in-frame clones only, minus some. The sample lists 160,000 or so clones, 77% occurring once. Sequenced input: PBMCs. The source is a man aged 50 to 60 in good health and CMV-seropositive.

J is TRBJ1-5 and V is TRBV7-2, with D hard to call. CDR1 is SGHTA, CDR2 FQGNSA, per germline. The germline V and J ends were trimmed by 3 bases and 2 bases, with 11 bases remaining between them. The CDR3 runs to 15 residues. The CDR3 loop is CASSLRVTGNQPQHF. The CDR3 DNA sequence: TGTGCCAGCAGCTTGCGGGTTACAGGCAATCAGCCCCAGCATTTT.

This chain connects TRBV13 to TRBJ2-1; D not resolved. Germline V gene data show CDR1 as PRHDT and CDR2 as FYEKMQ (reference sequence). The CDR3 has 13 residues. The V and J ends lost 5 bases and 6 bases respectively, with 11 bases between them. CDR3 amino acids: CASSGPGSNEQFF. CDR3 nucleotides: TGTGCCAGCAGCGGCCCAGGCTCCAATGAGCAGTTCTTC.

The CDR3 region has the DNA TGCGCCAGCAGCCAAGATCACCCGGTCTACGAGCAGTACTTC. It encodes CASSQDHPVYEQYF. The rearrangement links TRBV4-3 to TRBJ2-7, with no clear D. From germline, CDR1 is LGHNA and CDR2 YSLEER. Trimming pared 0 bases from V and 3 bases from J, leaving 9 bases between. The CDR3 runs 14 residues.

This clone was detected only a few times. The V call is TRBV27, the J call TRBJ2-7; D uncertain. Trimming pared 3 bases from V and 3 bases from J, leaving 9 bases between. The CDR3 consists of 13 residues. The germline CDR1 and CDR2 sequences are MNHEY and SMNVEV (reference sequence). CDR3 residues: CASSFFPGYEQYF. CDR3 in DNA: TGTGCCAGCAGTTTTTTTCCGGGCTACGAGCAGTACTTC.

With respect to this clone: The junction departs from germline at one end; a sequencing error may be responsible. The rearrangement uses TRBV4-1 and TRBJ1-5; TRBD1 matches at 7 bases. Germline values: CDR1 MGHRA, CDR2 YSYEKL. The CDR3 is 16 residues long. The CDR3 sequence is CANSPRYGQGNQPQHF. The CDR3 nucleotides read TGCGCCAACAGCCCCAGATACGGACAGGGCAATCAGCCCCAGCATTTT.

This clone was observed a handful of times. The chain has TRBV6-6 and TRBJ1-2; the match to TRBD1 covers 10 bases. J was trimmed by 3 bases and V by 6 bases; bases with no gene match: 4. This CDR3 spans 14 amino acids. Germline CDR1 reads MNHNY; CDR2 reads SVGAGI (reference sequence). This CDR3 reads CASSGGQGDYGYTF. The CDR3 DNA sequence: TGTGCCAGCAGCGGAGGACAGGGGGACTATGGCTACACCTTC.

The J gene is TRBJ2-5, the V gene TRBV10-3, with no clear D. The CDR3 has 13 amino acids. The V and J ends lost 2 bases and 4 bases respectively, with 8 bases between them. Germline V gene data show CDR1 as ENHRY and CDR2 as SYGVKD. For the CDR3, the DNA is TGTGCCATCAGTGAGGACTCCAGAGAGACCCAGTACTTC. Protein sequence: CAISEDSRETQYF.

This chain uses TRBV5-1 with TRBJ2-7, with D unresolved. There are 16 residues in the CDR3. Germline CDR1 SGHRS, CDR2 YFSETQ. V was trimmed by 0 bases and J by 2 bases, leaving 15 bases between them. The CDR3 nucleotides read TGCGCCAGCAGCTTGGACCGGTCCCTGGTGGCCTACGAGCAGTACTTC. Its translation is CASSLDRSLVAYEQYF.

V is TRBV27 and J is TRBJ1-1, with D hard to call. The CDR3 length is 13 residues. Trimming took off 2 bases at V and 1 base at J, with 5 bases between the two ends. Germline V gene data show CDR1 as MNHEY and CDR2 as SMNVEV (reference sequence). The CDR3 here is CASSLLWNTEAFF. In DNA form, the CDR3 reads TGTGCCAGCAGTTTACTCTGGAACACTGAAGCTTTCTTT.

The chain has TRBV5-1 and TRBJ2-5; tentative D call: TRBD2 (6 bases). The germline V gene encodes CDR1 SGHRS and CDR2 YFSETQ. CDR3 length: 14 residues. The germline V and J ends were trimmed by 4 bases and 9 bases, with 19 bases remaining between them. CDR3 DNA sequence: TGCGCCAGCAGCGGGGATAATTTTGGGGAGGCCCAGTACTTC. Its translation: CASSGDNFGEAQYF.

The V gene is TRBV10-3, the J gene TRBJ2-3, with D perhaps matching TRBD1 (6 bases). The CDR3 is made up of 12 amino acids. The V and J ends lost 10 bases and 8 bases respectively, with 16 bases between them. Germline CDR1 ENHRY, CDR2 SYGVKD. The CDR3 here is CATSGENGTQYF. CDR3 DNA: TGTGCCACCTCAGGGGAGAATGGTACGCAGTATTTT.

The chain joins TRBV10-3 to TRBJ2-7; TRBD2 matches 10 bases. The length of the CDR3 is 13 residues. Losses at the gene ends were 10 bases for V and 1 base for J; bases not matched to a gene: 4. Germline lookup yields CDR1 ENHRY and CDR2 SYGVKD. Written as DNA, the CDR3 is TGTGCCACAGCGGGGGGGGAATCCTACGAGCAGTACTTC. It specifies CATAGGESYEQYF.

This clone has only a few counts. The CDR3 sequence is CSVPSPSSGNTIYF. For the CDR3, the DNA is TGCAGCGTCCCATCCCCCAGCTCTGGAAACACCATATATTTT. The gene calls are TRBV29-1 and TRBJ1-3, with unresolved D. The V gene's germline CDR1 is SQVTM and CDR2 ANQGSEA. The CDR3 sequence is 14 residues long. V lost 6 bases and J lost 0, with 12 bases in between.

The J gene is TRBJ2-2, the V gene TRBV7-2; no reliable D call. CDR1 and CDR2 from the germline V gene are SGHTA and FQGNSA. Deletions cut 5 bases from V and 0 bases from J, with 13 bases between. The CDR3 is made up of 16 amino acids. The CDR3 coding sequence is TGTGCCAGCAGCCCCCGCAGTTTCGCGAACACCGGGGAGCTGTTTTTT. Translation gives CASSPRSFANTGELFF.

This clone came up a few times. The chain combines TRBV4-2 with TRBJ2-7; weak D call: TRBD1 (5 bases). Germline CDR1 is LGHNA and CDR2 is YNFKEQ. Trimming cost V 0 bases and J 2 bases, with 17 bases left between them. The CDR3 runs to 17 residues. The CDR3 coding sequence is TGTGCCAGCAGCCAAGAGGACGGGTGGACATCCACCTACGAGCAGTACTTC. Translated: CASSQEDGWTSTYEQYF.

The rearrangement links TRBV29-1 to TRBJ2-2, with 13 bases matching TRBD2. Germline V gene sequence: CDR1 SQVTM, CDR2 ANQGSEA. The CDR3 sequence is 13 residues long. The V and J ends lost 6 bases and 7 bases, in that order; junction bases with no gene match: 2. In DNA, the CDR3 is TGCAGCGTGAGGACTAGCGGGGGCGGGGAGCTGTTTTTT. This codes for CSVRTSGGGELFF.

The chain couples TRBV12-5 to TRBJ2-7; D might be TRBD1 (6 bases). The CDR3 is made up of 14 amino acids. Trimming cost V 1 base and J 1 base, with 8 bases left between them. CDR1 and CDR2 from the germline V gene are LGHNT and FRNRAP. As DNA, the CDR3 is TGTGCTAGTGGTTTGGGAGGACAGTCCTACGAGCAGTACTTC. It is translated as CASGLGGQSYEQYF.

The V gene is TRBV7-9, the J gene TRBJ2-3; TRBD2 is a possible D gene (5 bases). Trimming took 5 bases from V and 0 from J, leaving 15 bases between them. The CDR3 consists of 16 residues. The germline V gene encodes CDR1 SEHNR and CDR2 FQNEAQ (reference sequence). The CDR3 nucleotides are TGTGCCAGCAGCGCAGTCGGTCGGGAAAGCACAGATACGCAGTATTTT. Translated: CASSAVGRESTDTQYF.

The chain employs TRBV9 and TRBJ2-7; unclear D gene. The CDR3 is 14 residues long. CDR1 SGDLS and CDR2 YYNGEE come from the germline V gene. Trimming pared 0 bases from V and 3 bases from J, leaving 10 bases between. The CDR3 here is CASSVDGVSYEQYF. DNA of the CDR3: TGTGCCAGCAGCGTAGATGGAGTAAGCTACGAGCAGTACTTC.